This record looks at one T cell receptor (beta chain) sequence and its context. What it binds is unknown. The source of the sample is a study of Tregs in tolerant kidney transplant recipients. General study findings and limits: Expanding Tregs on activated donor B cells appeared to best identify donor-specific TCRbeta clones. Biological reproducibility was not directly addressed in this study. Few patients were studied, so findings need validation in larger groups.

TCRdb's table, derived via immunoSEQ multiplex PCR, lists solely in-frame clones and lacks some. Seen here are 200,000 to 300,000 clones, about 80% observed once, and the top ten hold 0.55% to 0.65%. CD4+CD25+CD127- Tregs, CD4+CD25- non-Tregs, CD4 and CD8 cells were sorted. Between the trimmed V and J ends, which lost 6 bases and 1 base, there was a span of 12 bases. Germline assignment: CDR1 MNHEY and CDR2 SVGAGI. The CDR3 spans 14 residues. Sample: CD4+ T cells from blood. This TCR derives from a human donor in good health. The chain uses TRBV6-5 and TRBJ1-1; no clear D. CDR3 protein: CASSPRPTNTEAFF. As DNA, the CDR3 is TGTGCCAGCAGCCCTAGACCGACGAACACTGAAGCTTTCTTT.